This entry concerns a single TCR beta chain. Antigen: not known. The record originates from a study of T cell responses to AZD1222 COVID-19 vaccine. Overall study findings and caveats: A rise in Spike-specific TCR breadth and depth followed two AZD1222 doses.

Measured with immunoSEQ multiplex PCR; TCRdb has only the in-frame clones, and not every one. The data show around 88,000 clones, approximately 86% seen once. The sample consisted of peripheral blood, taken on day 0 of MenACWY control vaccination. This TCR was recovered from an adult in good health.

The CDR3 DNA reads TGTGCCAGCAGCGAGGGGGCCGGGCAAGAGACCCAGTACTTC. Its protein product is CASSEGAGQETQYF. The chain couples TRBV9 to TRBJ2-5; the match to TRBD1 covers 7 bases. CDR3 size: 14 residues. V trimming: 3 bases; J trimming: 2 bases; junction bases outside the gene matches: 4. Germline-derived CDR1 and CDR2 are SGDLS and YYNGEE.